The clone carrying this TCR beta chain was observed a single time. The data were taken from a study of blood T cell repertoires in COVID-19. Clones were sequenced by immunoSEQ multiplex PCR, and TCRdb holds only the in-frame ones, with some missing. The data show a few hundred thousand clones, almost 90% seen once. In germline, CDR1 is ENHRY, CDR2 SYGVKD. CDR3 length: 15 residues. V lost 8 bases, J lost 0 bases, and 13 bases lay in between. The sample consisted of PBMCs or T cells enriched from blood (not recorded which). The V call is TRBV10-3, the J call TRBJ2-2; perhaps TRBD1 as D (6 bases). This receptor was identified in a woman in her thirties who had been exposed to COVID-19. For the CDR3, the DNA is TGTGCCATCGGGACATTCGTTTCGAACACCGGGGAGCTGTTTTTT. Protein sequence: CAIGTFVSNTGELFF.